Listed below are T cell receptor beta chains from one sample, sequenced in a study of blood T cell repertoires in COVID-19. The repertoire was sequenced with immunoSEQ multiplex PCR; TCRdb's copy has only in-frame clones and lacks some. In the table there are fewer than 350,000 clones, approximately 92% of which are singletons. Source material: peripheral blood. These receptors were obtained from a woman between 25 and 40 years old with COVID-19, enrolled during active disease. Each CDR3 is given with its conserved first and last residue. Fields, in order: D gene, V gene, J gene, clone size, CDR3 protein, CDR3 DNA. A D gene is named only where the DNA matches it firmly. Clone size is stated in some rows and not others, as once, few, many or a class when expanded.

d_gene: NA; v_gene: TRBV5-1; j_gene: TRBJ2-5; abundance: NA; CDR3aa: CASSLASNQETQYF; CDR3nt: TGCGCCAGCAGCTTGGCCAGTAACCAAGAGACCCAGTACTTC
d_gene: NA; v_gene: TRBV27; j_gene: TRBJ1-1; abundance: NA; CDR3aa: CASSFTGRGSTEAFF; CDR3nt: TGTGCCAGCAGTTTCACAGGTAGAGGAAGCACTGAAGCTTTCTTT
d_gene: TRBD2; v_gene: TRBV19; j_gene: TRBJ2-1; abundance: NA; CDR3aa: CASSFLAGGQEQFF; CDR3nt: TGTGCCAGTAGTTTCTTAGCGGGAGGGCAAGAGCAGTTCTTC
d_gene: NA; v_gene: TRBV4-1; j_gene: TRBJ1-2; abundance: few; CDR3aa: CASSHARTLQNYGYTF; CDR3nt: TGCGCCAGCAGCCACGCCCGGACACTCCAAAACTATGGCTACACCTTC
d_gene: TRBD2; v_gene: TRBV7-3; j_gene: TRBJ2-2; abundance: NA; CDR3aa: CASSLSGRWTGELFF; CDR3nt: TGTGCCAGCAGCCTTAGCGGGAGGTGGACCGGGGAGCTGTTTTTT
d_gene: NA; v_gene: TRBV15; j_gene: TRBJ2-1; abundance: NA; CDR3aa: CATRSRRTSNEQFF; CDR3nt: TGTGCCACCAGATCTAGGAGAACATCTAATGAGCAGTTCTTC
d_gene: NA; v_gene: TRBV9; j_gene: TRBJ2-1; abundance: NA; CDR3aa: CASSVGPEQTHNEQFF; CDR3nt: TGTGCCAGCAGCGTAGGGCCAGAACAGACACACAATGAGCAGTTCTTC
d_gene: TRBD2; v_gene: TRBV11-2; j_gene: TRBJ2-1; abundance: once; CDR3aa: CASSPGGGRQNNEQFF; CDR3nt: TGTGCCAGCAGCCCGGGAGGGGGAAGACAGAACAATGAGCAGTTCTTC
d_gene: TRBD2; v_gene: TRBV5-1; j_gene: TRBJ2-7; abundance: NA; CDR3aa: CASSWGLAGFYEQYF; CDR3nt: TGCGCCAGCAGCTGGGGACTAGCGGGATTCTACGAGCAGTACTTC
d_gene: NA; v_gene: TRBV5-1; j_gene: TRBJ1-5; abundance: once; CDR3aa: CASSLSGQLGQPQHF; CDR3nt: TGCGCCAGCAGCTTGAGCGGACAGTTGGGCCAGCCCCAGCATTTT
d_gene: NA; v_gene: TRBV11-2; j_gene: TRBJ2-7; abundance: few; CDR3aa: CASSLVPLYEQYF; CDR3nt: TGTGCCAGCAGCTTAGTTCCCTTATACGAGCAGTACTTC
d_gene: TRBD2; v_gene: TRBV5-5; j_gene: TRBJ2-5; abundance: NA; CDR3aa: CASSSLAGGQETQYF; CDR3nt: TGTGCCAGCAGCTCGTTAGCGGGAGGCCAAGAGACCCAGTACTTC
d_gene: NA; v_gene: TRBV15; j_gene: TRBJ2-5; abundance: NA; CDR3aa: CATSRSRLSGQETQYF; CDR3nt: TGTGCCACCAGCAGGAGTCGCCTTAGCGGCCAAGAGACCCAGTACTTC
d_gene: NA; v_gene: TRBV6-5; j_gene: TRBJ2-7; abundance: few; CDR3aa: CASTSGHHTYEQYF; CDR3nt: TGTGCCAGTACCTCGGGACACCACACCTACGAGCAGTACTTC
d_gene: NA; v_gene: TRBV12-5; j_gene: TRBJ2-7; abundance: NA; CDR3aa: CASGLPLTGGTGLVYEQYF; CDR3nt: TGTGCTAGTGGTTTGCCCCTGACGGGGGGCACGGGACTCGTATACGAGCAGTACTTC
d_gene: TRBD1; v_gene: TRBV5-1; j_gene: TRBJ1-1; abundance: NA; CDR3aa: CASSFRTGNTEAFF; CDR3nt: TGCGCCAGCAGCTTTAGGACAGGGAACACTGAAGCTTTCTTT
d_gene: TRBD1; v_gene: TRBV19; j_gene: TRBJ1-4; abundance: NA; CDR3aa: CASTLLLRGRGEKLFF; CDR3nt: TGTGCCAGTACCCTCTTACTCAGGGGGCGAGGTGAAAAACTGTTTTTT
d_gene: NA; v_gene: TRBV2; j_gene: TRBJ1-3; abundance: NA; CDR3aa: CASTRLKGLSGNTIYF; CDR3nt: TGTGCCAGCACCAGACTCAAGGGGCTCTCTGGAAACACCATATATTTT
d_gene: NA; v_gene: TRBV5-1; j_gene: TRBJ1-1; abundance: NA; CDR3aa: CASSEGLMNTEAFF; CDR3nt: TGCGCCAGCAGCGAAGGACTGATGAACACTGAAGCTTTCTTT
d_gene: TRBD2; v_gene: TRBV4-2; j_gene: TRBJ2-1; abundance: NA; CDR3aa: CASSQGTSGHNEQFF; CDR3nt: TGTGCCAGCAGCCAGGGGACTAGCGGACACAATGAGCAGTTCTTC
d_gene: NA; v_gene: TRBV6-5; j_gene: TRBJ1-6; abundance: NA; CDR3aa: CASWARYNSPLHF; CDR3nt: TGTGCCAGTTGGGCGCGCTATAATTCACCCCTCCACTTT
d_gene: NA; v_gene: TRBV7-9; j_gene: TRBJ1-1; abundance: NA; CDR3aa: CASSRGNTEAFF; CDR3nt: TGTGCCAGCAGCCGGGGGAACACTGAAGCTTTCTTT
d_gene: TRBD1; v_gene: TRBV4-2; j_gene: TRBJ2-4; abundance: NA; CDR3aa: CASSPGIPRGPVKNIQYF; CDR3nt: TGTGCCAGCAGCCCCGGGATACCCAGGGGGCCGGTCAAAAACATTCAGTACTTC
d_gene: NA; v_gene: TRBV5-1; j_gene: TRBJ2-7; abundance: NA; CDR3aa: CASSSSRDSYLNEQYF; CDR3nt: TGCGCCAGCAGCTCGTCACGGGACTCTTACCTTAACGAGCAGTACTTC
d_gene: TRBD1; v_gene: TRBV28; j_gene: TRBJ1-1; abundance: NA; CDR3aa: CASTLSYRGTEAFF; CDR3nt: TGTGCCAGCACCTTAAGTTACAGGGGCACTGAAGCTTTCTTT
d_gene: NA; v_gene: TRBV7-9; j_gene: TRBJ1-3; abundance: NA; CDR3aa: CASSLVGGSGNTIYF; CDR3nt: TGTGCCAGCAGCTTAGTTGGAGGCTCTGGAAACACCATATATTTT
d_gene: NA; v_gene: TRBV10-3; j_gene: TRBJ2-2; abundance: NA; CDR3aa: CAISSQGQGDTGELFF; CDR3nt: TGTGCCATCAGCTCACAGGGCCAAGGGGACACCGGGGAGCTGTTTTTT
d_gene: TRBD1; v_gene: TRBV6-2/TRBV6-3; j_gene: TRBJ1-6; abundance: NA; CDR3aa: CASSFTGTGVSPLHF; CDR3nt: TGTGCCAGCAGTTTCACCGGGACAGGGGTCTCACCCCTCCACTTT
d_gene: NA; v_gene: TRBV28; j_gene: TRBJ2-1; abundance: NA; CDR3aa: CASSWGTKGTYNEQFF; CDR3nt: TGTGCCAGCAGTTGGGGGACTAAAGGGACATACAATGAGCAGTTCTTC
d_gene: NA; v_gene: TRBV27; j_gene: TRBJ2-2; abundance: NA; CDR3aa: CASSPDRMTGELFF; CDR3nt: TGTGCCAGCAGTCCAGACAGGATGACCGGGGAGCTGTTTTTT
d_gene: TRBD2; v_gene: TRBV28; j_gene: TRBJ2-1; abundance: NA; CDR3aa: CASSLLGTSGPEQFF; CDR3nt: TGTGCCAGCAGTTTACTGGGGACTAGCGGTCCTGAGCAGTTCTTC
d_gene: NA; v_gene: TRBV9; j_gene: TRBJ2-7; abundance: NA; CDR3aa: CASGTGSYEQYF; CDR3nt: TGTGCCAGCGGCACAGGGAGCTACGAGCAGTACTTC
d_gene: TRBD2; v_gene: TRBV9; j_gene: TRBJ2-1; abundance: once; CDR3aa: CASSARSGRLSDEQFF; CDR3nt: TGTGCCAGCAGCGCACGTAGCGGGAGGCTATCAGATGAGCAGTTCTTC
d_gene: NA; v_gene: TRBV5-1; j_gene: TRBJ1-3; abundance: NA; CDR3aa: CASSLDAGRVPSGNTIYF; CDR3nt: TGCGCCAGCAGCTTGGATGCGGGACGGGTCCCTTCTGGAAACACCATATATTTT
d_gene: TRBD1; v_gene: TRBV2; j_gene: TRBJ1-2; abundance: NA; CDR3aa: CASTRQGADYGYTF; CDR3nt: TGTGCCAGCACTCGCCAGGGGGCTGACTATGGCTACACCTTC
d_gene: NA; v_gene: TRBV19; j_gene: TRBJ1-5; abundance: NA; CDR3aa: CASSVLALTNQPQHF; CDR3nt: TGTGCCAGTAGTGTTTTGGCCTTAACGAATCAGCCCCAGCATTTT
d_gene: TRBD1; v_gene: TRBV7-9; j_gene: TRBJ1-5; abundance: once; CDR3aa: CASSFKTGGLNQPQHF; CDR3nt: TGTGCCAGCAGCTTTAAAACAGGGGGGCTCAATCAGCCCCAGCATTTT
d_gene: TRBD1; v_gene: TRBV7-2; j_gene: TRBJ2-3; abundance: NA; CDR3aa: CASSLGSGQDTQYF; CDR3nt: TGTGCCAGCAGCTTAGGTTCGGGACAGGATACGCAGTATTTT
d_gene: TRBD1; v_gene: TRBV4-3; j_gene: TRBJ1-3; abundance: NA; CDR3aa: CASSQEDNRGTFSGNTIYF; CDR3nt: TGCGCCAGCAGCCAAGAAGATAACAGGGGTACCTTCTCTGGAAACACCATATATTTT
d_gene: TRBD1; v_gene: TRBV6-5; j_gene: TRBJ1-5; abundance: NA; CDR3aa: CASRTGGDQPQHF; CDR3nt: TGTGCCAGCAGGACAGGGGGGGACCAGCCCCAGCATTTT
d_gene: NA; v_gene: TRBV11-2; j_gene: TRBJ1-4; abundance: NA; CDR3aa: CASSLDRQRNEKLFF; CDR3nt: TGTGCCAGCAGCTTAGATAGACAGAGGAATGAAAAACTGTTTTTT
d_gene: NA; v_gene: TRBV28; j_gene: TRBJ2-7; abundance: once; CDR3aa: CASSFPGEGQGNYYEQYF; CDR3nt: TGTGCCAGCAGTTTCCCGGGTGAGGGTCAGGGGAATTACTACGAGCAGTACTTC
d_gene: TRBD2; v_gene: TRBV3-1/TRBV3-2; j_gene: TRBJ2-2; abundance: NA; CDR3aa: CASSQGTSGFGELFF; CDR3nt: TGTGCCAGCAGCCAAGGGACTAGCGGGTTCGGGGAGCTGTTTTTT
d_gene: TRBD1; v_gene: TRBV14; j_gene: TRBJ1-4; abundance: NA; CDR3aa: CASSQRQGNEKLFF; CDR3nt: TGTGCCAGCAGCCAAAGACAGGGGAATGAAAAACTGTTTTTT
d_gene: NA; v_gene: TRBV9; j_gene: TRBJ2-5; abundance: few; CDR3aa: CASSVAVQGVETQYF; CDR3nt: TGTGCCAGCAGCGTAGCTGTACAGGGTGTCGAGACCCAGTACTTC
d_gene: TRBD1; v_gene: TRBV9; j_gene: TRBJ1-5; abundance: few; CDR3aa: CASSKGQGNQPQHF; CDR3nt: TGTGCCAGCAGCAAGGGACAGGGCAATCAGCCCCAGCATTTT